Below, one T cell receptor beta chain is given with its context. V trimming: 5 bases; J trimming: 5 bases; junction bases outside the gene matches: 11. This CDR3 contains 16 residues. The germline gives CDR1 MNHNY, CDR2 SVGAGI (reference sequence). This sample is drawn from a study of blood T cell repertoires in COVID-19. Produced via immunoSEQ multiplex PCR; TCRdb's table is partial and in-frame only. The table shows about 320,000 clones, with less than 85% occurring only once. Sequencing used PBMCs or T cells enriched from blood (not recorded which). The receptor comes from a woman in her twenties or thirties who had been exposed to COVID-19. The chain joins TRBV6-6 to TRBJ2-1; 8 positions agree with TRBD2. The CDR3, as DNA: TGTGCCAGCAGTCTTCAGCGGGAGTGGAGGGACAATGAGCAGTTCTTC. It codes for CASSLQREWRDNEQFF.